The 30 T cell receptor beta chains given below trace back to one sample, sequenced in a study of blood T cell repertoires in COVID-19. Generated by immunoSEQ multiplex PCR, the TCRdb table keeps only in-frame clones and is missing some. Of about 52,000 clones listed, around 81% were seen once; the top ten hold around 7.5%. Sequenced material: peripheral blood. Receptor source: a man between 65 and 85 years old with active COVID-19.

The chain employs TRBV27 and TRBJ1-4, with D uncertain. Germline CDR1 reads MNHEY; CDR2 reads SMNVEV (reference sequence). This CDR3 comprises 12 residues. The ends were cut back, 8 bases at V and 7 bases at J, with 11 bases in the middle. CDR3: CASGDGPEKLFF. CDR3 in DNA: TGTGCCAGCGGAGACGGCCCTGAAAAACTGTTTTTT.

This rearrangement joins TRBV7-2 to TRBJ2-2; 7 bases fit TRBD1. V lost 5 bases, J lost 0 bases, and 3 bases stayed unmatched. Per germline, CDR1 SGHTA and CDR2 FQGNSA. This CDR3 has 15 amino acids. In DNA form, the CDR3 reads TGTGCCAGCAGCCAAACAGGGGCGAACACCGGGGAGCTGTTTTTT. Amino acids: CASSQTGANTGELFF.

The rearrangement uses TRBV12-3 or TRBV12-4 and TRBJ1-5; D unresolved. With the DNA end fitting TRBJ2-3 better, the J assignment may be wrong. This CDR3 spans 13 amino acids. The CDR3 here is CASSRPGNQPQYF. The CDR3 region has the DNA TGTGCCAGCAGCCGACCGGGTAATCAGCCCCAGTATTTT.

The CDR3 sequence: CAWARQGDFTEAFF. The CDR3 DNA reads TGTGCCTGGGCTCGACAGGGGGATTTCACTGAAGCTTTCTTT. The chain recombines TRBV30 with TRBJ1-1, with TRBD1 identical over 9 bases. The CDR3 is 14 amino acids. Trimming took 5 bases from V and 4 from J; bases not matched to a gene: 8. Germline values: CDR1 GTSNPN, CDR2 SVGIG (reference sequence).

This clone was observed a handful of times. J is TRBJ1-1 and V is TRBV6-5; D gene unclear. The CDR3 is 13 amino acids. Trimming cost V 2 bases and J 4 bases, with 8 bases left between them. Germline CDR1 reads MNHEY; CDR2 reads SVGAGI. CDR3: CASSYRWSTEAFF. The CDR3 bases are TGTGCCAGCAGTTACAGGTGGAGCACTGAAGCTTTCTTT.

The V gene is TRBV27, the J gene TRBJ2-7; maybe TRBD1 (6 bases). V gave up 3 bases and J gave up 0 bases, with 12 bases separating them. Germline-derived CDR1 and CDR2 are MNHEY and SMNVEV (reference sequence). This CDR3 is built from 15 residues. The CDR3 reads CASSFGQSASYEQYF. CDR3 sequence (DNA): TGTGCCAGCAGTTTCGGACAGAGCGCCTCCTACGAGCAGTACTTC.

The gene calls are TRBV6-5 and TRBJ2-1; 9 bases line up with TRBD2. Germline CDR1 MNHEY, CDR2 SVGAGI. V lost 6 bases, J lost 10 bases, and 13 bases stayed unmatched. The CDR3 is 15 residues long. The CDR3 DNA reads TGTGCCAGCAGCCCCCGGACTAGCGTGGGGAAGGAGCAGTTCTTC. The encoded protein is CASSPRTSVGKEQFF.

The chain has TRBV11-1 and TRBJ1-5; 9 positions agree with TRBD1. V dropped 4 bases and J dropped 1; count of bases not matched to a gene: 2. CDR1 is SGHAT, CDR2 FQDESV, per germline (reference sequence). There are 15 residues in the CDR3. The CDR3 DNA sequence: TGTGCCAGCAGCTCCGGGACAGGGAGCAATCAGCCCCAGCATTTT. Translation: CASSSGTGSNQPQHF.

This chain connects TRBV9 to TRBJ2-3; 7 bases align to TRBD2. Germline V CDR1 and CDR2: SGDLS, YYNGEE. V shed 3 bases and J 1 base; nucleotides not matched to a gene: 11. There are 17 residues in the CDR3. DNA for the CDR3: TGTGCCAGCAGCGCCGAAGCGGGGCACCGCGGCACAGATACGCAGTATTTT. Residues: CASSAEAGHRGTDTQYF. The complete variable domain, with remaining parts taken from reference TRBV9 and TRBJ2-3, reads DSGVTQTPKHLITATGQRVTLRCSPRSGDLSVYWYQQSLDQGLQFLIQYYNGEERAKGNILERFSAQQFPDLHSELNLSSLELGDSALYFCASSAEAGHRGTDTQYFGPGTRLTVL.

The chain joins TRBV4-2 to TRBJ2-5, with a possible D match to TRBD2 (6 bases). Trimming left V 6 bases short and J 5 bases short, with 16 bases between. Germline CDR1 reads LGHNA; CDR2 reads YNFKEQ. This CDR3 region has 14 residues. CDR3 amino acids: CASRAGTAGETQYF. CDR3 DNA sequence: TGTGCCAGCAGGGCCGGGACGGCGGGGGAGACCCAGTACTTC.

V and J are TRBV5-5 and TRBJ2-3; D is perhaps TRBD2 (6 bases). The CDR3 has 17 amino acids. Germline V gene lookup returns CDR1 SGHKS and CDR2 YYEKEE (reference sequence). The ends were cut back, 4 bases at V and 1 base at J, with 19 bases in the middle. The DNA for the CDR3 is TGTGCCAGCAGCCCGCCCCCCGGCGGGGCTGGCACAGATACGCAGTATTTT. It specifies CASSPPPGGAGTDTQYF.

The rearrangement links TRBV4-1 to TRBJ2-7; D may be TRBD1 (5 bases). Deletions cut 0 bases from V and 7 bases from J, with 16 bases between. This CDR3 contains 15 residues. CDR1 MGHRA and CDR2 YSYEKL come from the germline V gene. CDR3 bases: TGCGCCAGCAGCCAAGAAACGCAGGGAATGCGTGAGCAGTACTTC. It is translated as CASSQETQGMREQYF.

This clone was seen a few times. This sequence joins TRBV20-1 and TRBJ1-6; a weak D match, TRBD1 (5 bases). The germline V and J ends were trimmed by 3 bases and 0 bases, with 9 bases remaining between them. Per germline, CDR1 DFQATT and CDR2 SNEGSKA (reference sequence). The CDR3 loop spans 15 amino acids. The CDR3, as DNA: TGCAGTGCTAGTAGGGGCAGCTCCTATAATTCACCCCTCCACTTT. Translating it yields CSASRGSSYNSPLHF.

The chain is built from TRBV6-2 or TRBV6-3 and TRBJ2-7, with a possible D match to TRBD2 (5 bases). The CDR3 is 14 residues long. From germline, CDR1 is MNHEY and CDR2 SVGEGT. Trimming removed 3 bases from V and 3 bases from J, with 12 bases in between. The CDR3 DNA follows: TGTGCCAGCAGTTATAGGGTTGACTACTACGAGCAGTACTTC. This encodes CASSYRVDYYEQYF.

The rearrangement links TRBV7-9 to TRBJ2-5; D ambiguous. Germline CDR1 and CDR2: SEHNR and FQNEAQ (reference sequence). V was pared by 5 bases and J by 5 bases, with 12 bases between. CDR3 length: 13 residues. The CDR3 region is CASSVWSRETQYF. CDR3 bases: TGTGCCAGCAGCGTATGGTCCCGGGAGACCCAGTACTTC.

The chain carries TRBV6-5 and TRBJ2-2, with 9 nucleotides matching TRBD2. V shed 5 bases, J shed 7 bases, and the junction held 5 bases outside the gene matches. The CDR3 runs 14 residues. Per the germline V gene, CDR1 is MNHEY and CDR2 is SVGAGI. The CDR3 reads CASSRTSVGGELFF. The CDR3 DNA follows: TGTGCCAGCAGTAGGACTAGCGTGGGCGGGGAGCTGTTTTTT.

The gene calls are TRBV27 and TRBJ2-1, with TRBD1 identical over 8 bases. V trimming: 6 bases; J trimming: 0 bases; junction bases outside the gene matches: 4. CDR3 length: 15 residues. Looked up from germline, CDR1 is MNHEY and CDR2 is SMNVEV (reference sequence). CDR3: CASRRTGPSYNEQFF. The CDR3 region has the DNA TGTGCCAGCAGGCGGACAGGGCCCTCCTACAATGAGCAGTTCTTC.

The rearrangement uses TRBV7-3 and TRBJ2-3; 10 nucleotides agree with TRBD2. The V segment lost 6 bases and the J segment 5 bases; nucleotides outside the gene matches: 8. CDR3 size: 15 residues. CDR1 and CDR2 (germline): SGHTA, FQGTGA. CDR3 in DNA: TGTGCCAGCAGATCTAGCGGGGGCTCCGGAGATACGCAGTATTTT. Translated: CASRSSGGSGDTQYF.

The chain is built from TRBV6-5 and TRBJ2-5; 9 nucleotides agree with TRBD1. V lost 7 bases to trimming and J lost 5 bases; unmatched junction nucleotides: 11. Germline V gene sequence: CDR1 MNHEY, CDR2 SVGAGI. CDR3 size: 15 residues. CDR3 DNA: TGTGCCAGCAACCCGGGACAGGGAAGGGAGGAGACCCAGTACTTC. This sequence encodes CASNPGQGREETQYF.

The count of this clone is one. DNA of the CDR3: TGTGCCAGCAGCTTTAGTGGACGGAGGTATGGCTACACCTTC. Its translation is CASSFSGRRYGYTF. The chain employs TRBV11-2 and TRBJ1-2; no clear D gene. The CDR3 covers 14 residues. The germline CDR1 and CDR2 sequences are SGHAT and FQNNGV. Deletions cut 3 bases from V and 5 bases from J, with 13 bases between.

The gene calls are TRBV7-3 and TRBJ2-3; 9 bases are shared with TRBD2. Germline V gene sequence: CDR1 SGHTA, CDR2 FQGTGA. Trimming removed 5 bases from V and 5 bases from J; junction bases left unmatched: 17. The CDR3 has 18 amino acids. Here the CDR3 DNA reads TGTGCCAGCAGCCCCCTCCGTGTCCGAGCGGGGGGTCAAGATACGCAGTATTTT. It specifies CASSPLRVRAGGQDTQYF.

This clone was observed a single time. The chain employs TRBV2 and TRBJ1-5; 7 positions agree with TRBD1. The V segment lost 11 bases and the J segment 0 bases; nucleotides outside the gene matches: 4. Germline assignment: CDR1 SNHLY and CDR2 FYNNEI. This CDR3 comprises 13 residues. The CDR3 protein is CAGGTVSNQPQHF. The CDR3 region has the DNA TGTGCCGGGGGGACAGTTAGCAATCAGCCCCAGCATTTT. Full variable domain (rest looked up from reference TRBV2 and TRBJ1-5): EPEVTQTPSHQVTQMGQEVILRCVPISNHLYFYWYRQILGQKVEFLVSFYNNEISEKSEIFDDQFSVERPDGSNFTLKIRSTKLEDSAMYFCAGGTVSNQPQHFGDGTRLSIL.

In its sample, this clone was seen once. The V and J genes are TRBV6-1 and TRBJ1-4; D perhaps matches TRBD1 (6 bases). The CDR3 has 14 residues. Germline V gives CDR1 MNHNS, CDR2 SASEGT. The V gene lost 3 bases and the J gene lost 5 bases, with 10 bases spanning the gap. This chain's CDR3 is CASSDRDTNEKLFF. CDR3 bases: TGTGCCAGCAGTGACCGGGACACGAATGAAAAACTGTTTTTT.

V is TRBV6-5 and J is TRBJ2-3; 8 nucleotides agree with TRBD2. Germline loops: CDR1 MNHEY, CDR2 SVGAGI. The V segment lost 2 bases and the J segment 1 base; nucleotides outside the gene matches: 5. CDR3 length: 16 amino acids. The CDR3 region has the DNA TGTGCCAGCAGTTACGTGGGGCGGGGGGGCACAGATACGCAGTATTTT. Protein sequence: CASSYVGRGGTDTQYF.

The chain couples TRBV5-1 to TRBJ1-1; 7 positions match TRBD1. The CDR3 has 18 amino acids. Per the germline V gene, CDR1 is SGHRS and CDR2 is YFSETQ. V gave up 0 bases and J gave up 2 bases; unmatched junction bases: 13. DNA of the CDR3: TGCGCCAGCAGCTTGGTACGGGGAGGCAGGGGGTCTAACACTGAAGCTTTCTTT. It codes for CASSLVRGGRGSNTEAFF.

The V and J genes are TRBV19 and TRBJ1-1; D is uncertain. The CDR3 spans 13 residues. In germline, CDR1 is LNHDA, CDR2 SQIVND (reference sequence). V lost 5 bases and J 2 bases, leaving 9 bases between the germline ends. In DNA, the CDR3 is TGTGCCAGTAGTGACACACCCAACACTGAAGCTTTCTTT. Residues: CASSDTPNTEAFF.

The gene calls are TRBV19 and TRBJ1-2; 7 nucleotides line up with TRBD1. V lost 4 bases and J lost 4; bases outside the gene matches: 6. CDR3 length: 14 residues. CDR1 is LNHDA and CDR2 is SQIVND in the germline V gene (reference sequence). The DNA for the CDR3 is TGTGCCAGTAGTAAAAGGACAGGCCTCTATGGCTACACCTTC. This encodes CASSKRTGLYGYTF.

CDR3: CASSDIKGGKLFF. The DNA for the CDR3 is TGTGCCAGCAGTGATATAAAGGGGGGGAAACTGTTTTTT. V gene TRBV25-1 combines with J gene TRBJ1-4; TRBD1 might be the D (6 bases). The CDR3 is 13 amino acids. Trimming pared 3 bases from V and 11 bases from J, leaving 13 bases between. Germline-derived CDR1 and CDR2 are MGHDK and SYGVNS. Variable domain in full (rest from reference TRBV25-1 and TRBJ1-4): EADIYQTPRYLVIGTGKKITLECSQTMGHDKMYWYQQDPGMELHLIHYSYGVNSTEKGDLSSESTVSRIRTEHFPLTLESARPSHTSQYLCASSDIKGGKLFFGSGTQLSVL.

The genes are TRBV7-2 and TRBJ2-5, with D possibly TRBD2 on 6 matching bases. Trimming took off 5 bases at V and 5 bases at J, with 15 bases between the two ends. CDR1 and CDR2 (germline): SGHTA, FQGNSA. The CDR3 covers 14 residues. The chain's CDR3 is CASSSQGGTETQYF. The CDR3 DNA sequence: TGTGCCAGCAGCAGCCAGGGAGGTACGGAGACCCAGTACTTC.

This chain connects TRBV19 to TRBJ2-7; D is perhaps TRBD1 (5 bases). Between the trimmed V and J ends, which lost 4 bases and 1 base, there was a span of 14 bases. The CDR3 is 15 residues long. The germline V gene has CDR1 LNHDA and CDR2 SQIVND (reference sequence). The CDR3 sequence is CASSNRGRASYEQYF. The CDR3 coding sequence is TGTGCCAGTAGTAATAGGGGCAGGGCATCCTACGAGCAGTACTTC. The variable domain in full, completed from reference TRBV19 and TRBJ2-7, reads DGGITQSPKYLFRKEGQNVTLSCEQNLNHDAMYWYRQDPGQGLRLIYYSQIVNDFQKGDIAEGYSVSREKKESFPLTVTSAQKNPTAFYLCASSNRGRASYEQYFGPGTRLTVT.